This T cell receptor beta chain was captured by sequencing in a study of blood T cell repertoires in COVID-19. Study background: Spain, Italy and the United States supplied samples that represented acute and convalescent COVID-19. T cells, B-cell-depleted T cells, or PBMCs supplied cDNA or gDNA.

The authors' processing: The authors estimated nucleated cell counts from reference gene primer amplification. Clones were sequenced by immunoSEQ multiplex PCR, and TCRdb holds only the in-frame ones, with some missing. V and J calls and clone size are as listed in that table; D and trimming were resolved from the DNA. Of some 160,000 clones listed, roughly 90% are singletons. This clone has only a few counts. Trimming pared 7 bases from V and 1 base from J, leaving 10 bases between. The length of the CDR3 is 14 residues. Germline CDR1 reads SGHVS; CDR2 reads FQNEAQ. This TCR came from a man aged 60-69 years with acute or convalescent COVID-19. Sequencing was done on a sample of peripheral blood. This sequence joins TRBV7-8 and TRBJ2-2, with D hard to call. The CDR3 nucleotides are TGTGCCAGCACCCGAGCCTTGAACACCGGGGAGCTGTTTTTT. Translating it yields CASTRALNTGELFF.